The present entry profiles one T cell receptor beta chain with its context. Losses at the gene ends were 3 bases for V and 0 bases for J; bases not matched to a gene: 14. Looked up from germline, CDR1 is KGHDR and CDR2 is SFDVKD. This CDR3 region has 20 residues. The repertoire was sequenced with immunoSEQ multiplex PCR; TCRdb's copy has only in-frame clones and lacks some. The sample holds about 180,000 clones, 86% seen once. The data stem from a study of blood T cell repertoires in COVID-19. Study overall: Sites across the United States, Italy and Spain contributed samples from acute and convalescent COVID-19. PBMCs, B-cell-depleted T cells, or T cells were the source of the cDNA or gDNA that made up the material.

This rearrangement joins TRBV24-1 to TRBJ2-7; 12 bases line up with TRBD1. This sequence was found in a woman aged 25 to 39 who had recovered from COVID-19. The sequenced material came from PBMCs or T cells enriched from blood (not recorded which). CDR3 DNA: TGTGCCACCAGTGATAGCCCGGGACAGGGGGCATTATGCCGCTCCTACGAGCAGTACTTC. The encoded protein is CATSDSPGQGALCRSYEQYF.